This T cell receptor beta chain was recovered during a study of cytomegalovirus exposure and HLA in healthy donors. The study, taken as a whole, reports: Specificity for CMV antigens was confirmed in vitro for a few of the CMV-associated chains.

The length of the CDR3 is 15 residues. Per the germline V gene, CDR1 is SGHRS and CDR2 is YFSETQ. Measured with immunoSEQ multiplex PCR; TCRdb has only the in-frame clones, and not every one. The table shows fewer than 200,000 clones, with 70% to 90% occurring only once. A word on this clone: The antigen remains unidentified. Mismatch with germline at one junction end may stem from a read error.

This rearrangement joins TRBV5-1 to TRBJ2-1; TRBD2 aligns across 12 bases. This clonotype was obtained from a woman in her late teens or twenties in good health and CMV-seronegative. The specimen was PBMCs. CDR3 residues: CATFRTSGTYSEQFF. In DNA, the CDR3 is TGCGCCACCTTTAGGACTAGCGGGACCTACAGTGAGCAGTTCTTC.